The rows below give T cell receptor beta chains drawn from one sample of a study of blood T cell repertoires in COVID-19. Generated by immunoSEQ multiplex PCR, the TCRdb table keeps only in-frame clones and is missing some. The data show under 200,000 clones, roughly 82% seen once. The sequencing sample was made of peripheral blood. The receptors here all came from a woman aged 60-70 years with COVID-19, enrolled during active disease. Each CDR3 is given with its conserved first and last residue. The order of the fields is V gene, D gene, J gene, CDR3 protein. The D gene is left open where the match is weak.

TRBV4-2	NA	TRBJ2-7	CASSQDSQGSYEQYF
TRBV25-1	TRBD1	TRBJ1-4	CASSYTGGKNEKLFF
TRBV19	TRBD1	TRBJ1-5	CASSVPRDRRNQPQHF
TRBV28	NA	TRBJ1-2	CASSSLPSQRGYTF
TRBV2	TRBD2	TRBJ2-1	CASSETSGGAEQFF
TRBV27	NA	TRBJ1-5	CASRIHGSSNQPQHF
TRBV6-5	NA	TRBJ2-5	CASRPGAAQETQYF
TRBV28	TRBD1	TRBJ1-6	CASSFPPDRANSPLHF
TRBV9	TRBD2	TRBJ2-2	CASSVGPLAGVDGELFF
TRBV5-3	TRBD1	TRBJ1-2	CARSWVRDRRNYGYTF
TRBV6-6	NA	TRBJ1-1	CASSPPNRLVNTEAFF
TRBV5-4	NA	TRBJ1-2	CASRDDETGTLDGYTF
TRBV5-1	NA	TRBJ1-2	CASSFTDSSDGYTF
TRBV7-6	NA	TRBJ1-3	CASSFVDPTGTRGNTIYF
TRBV5-1	TRBD2	TRBJ2-1	CASSLGLAGGNEQFF
TRBV7-3	TRBD2	TRBJ2-1	CASSSGLAGGYYEQFF
TRBV28	NA	TRBJ1-2	CASSFVGGVYDGYTF
TRBV30	TRBD1	TRBJ1-2	CAWTVTGFGYTF
TRBV15	TRBD1	TRBJ1-1	CATSREDRRNTEAFF
TRBV7-2	NA	TRBJ1-1	CASSLVGDTEAFF
TRBV3-1/TRBV3-2	NA	TRBJ1-1	CASSQVAGTEAFF
TRBV5-1	TRBD1	TRBJ1-4	CASSRRDSQEKLFF
TRBV5-6	TRBD1	TRBJ2-1	CASSAGAWQGANNEQFF
TRBV7-9	NA	TRBJ2-5	CASESEETQYF
TRBV12-3/TRBV12-4	NA	TRBJ1-1	CASSFSGNTEAFF
TRBV3-1/TRBV3-2	TRBD1	TRBJ2-6	CASSQPGGSASGANVLTF
TRBV28	TRBD1	TRBJ2-3	CASSFPFGATGVETDTQYF
TRBV10-3	NA	TRBJ1-2	CAISGNVLQGTPANYGYTF
TRBV7-2	TRBD2	TRBJ2-3	CASSTSGGWTDTQYF
TRBV19	NA	TRBJ1-5	CASSTRVSQPQHF
TRBV19	NA	TRBJ2-3	CASSIRAGVDTQYF
TRBV7-9	NA	TRBJ1-1	CASSLTGPSTEAFF
TRBV5-5	NA	TRBJ1-5	CASSLADSSNQPQHF
TRBV4-1	TRBD2	TRBJ2-7	CASSQVIAGGSSYEQYF
TRBV7-3	NA	TRBJ2-1	CASSLSGLASNEQFF
TRBV19	NA	TRBJ1-2	CASSIWGSNNYGYTF
TRBV19	TRBD1	TRBJ2-3	CASSIGGQGAADTQYF
TRBV7-2	TRBD1	TRBJ2-3	CASSRTGGRSADTQYF
TRBV6-1	TRBD1	TRBJ1-2	CASSEVTGGASGYTF
TRBV11-3	TRBD2	TRBJ2-1	CASSSERAGVDEQFF
TRBV6-5	NA	TRBJ1-4	CASSYQPGRVGEKLFF
TRBV6-4	NA	TRBJ1-6	CASSDSVSDSPLHF
TRBV24-1	TRBD1	TRBJ1-5	CATSDGPPNRGWGQPQHF
TRBV5-4	NA	TRBJ1-2	CASSSGLGRSYGYTF
TRBV2	NA	TRBJ1-3	CASSAATPGNTIYF
TRBV29-1	TRBD1	TRBJ1-2	CSVGTGLSYGYTF
TRBV15	NA	TRBJ2-1	CATSHPPGVVQFF
TRBV19	NA	TRBJ2-2	CASSTRRQMDTGELFF
TRBV19	TRBD2	TRBJ2-4	CASSPGLAGGLAKNIQYF
TRBV5-6	TRBD1	TRBJ2-2	CASRADRGANTGELFF
TRBV7-3	TRBD1	TRBJ2-7	CASSLGDSYEQYF
TRBV5-6	NA	TRBJ1-2	CASSLRENYGYTF
TRBV3-1/TRBV3-2	NA	TRBJ2-1	CASSQNLDRDSEQFF
TRBV18	TRBD1	TRBJ2-2	CASSRDSNTGELFF
TRBV27	NA	TRBJ2-7	CASSSQFSGNLQYF
TRBV5-1	NA	TRBJ2-3	CASSLGQGAADTQYF
TRBV5-1	TRBD2	TRBJ2-5	CASSLLPSGAETQYF